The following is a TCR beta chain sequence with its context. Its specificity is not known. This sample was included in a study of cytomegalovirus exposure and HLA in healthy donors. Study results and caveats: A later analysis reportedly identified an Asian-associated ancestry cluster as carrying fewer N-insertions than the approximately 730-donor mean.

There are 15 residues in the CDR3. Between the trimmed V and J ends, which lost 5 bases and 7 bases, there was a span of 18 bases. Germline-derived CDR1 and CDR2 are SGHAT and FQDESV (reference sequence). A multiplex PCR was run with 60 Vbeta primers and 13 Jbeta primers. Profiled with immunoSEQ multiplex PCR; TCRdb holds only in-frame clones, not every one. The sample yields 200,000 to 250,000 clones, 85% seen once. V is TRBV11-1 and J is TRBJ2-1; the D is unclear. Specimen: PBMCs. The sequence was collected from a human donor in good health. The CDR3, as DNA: TGTGCCAGCAGCCCCGGTAATTTGTACCCAAATGAGCAGTTCTTC. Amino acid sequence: CASSPGNLYPNEQFF.